This entry concerns a single T cell receptor (beta chain). The record originates from a study of T cell repertoires in cytomegalovirus infection. Across the whole study: Evidence of both CMV infection and a matching HLA type came from public TCR beta signatures.

TCRdb ran MiXCR on the reads and lists one entry per CDR3 protein. Of around 740,000 distinct CDR3 sequences listed, 35% are singletons. This CDR3 comprises 14 residues. With 5 bases clipped from V and 6 bases from J, the junction kept 3 bases outside the gene matches. Per germline, CDR1 LNHNV and CDR2 YYDKDF (reference sequence). The TCR sequence derives from a human donor in good health (CMV status not recorded). Some clones in this sample may be carry-over from other donors' samples. V usage is TRBV15 and J usage is TRBJ2-1, with TRBD1 matching 11 bases. The sample consisted of PBMCs. CDR3 sequence: CATSWGTGGNEQFF. For the CDR3, the DNA is TGTGCCACCAGCTGGGGGACAGGGGGCAATGAGCAGTTCTTC.